The clone carrying this T cell receptor (beta chain) was detected ten times or more. This entry is derived from a study of naive and memory T cell subsets. The beta constant-region primer was an equimolar mix of two oligonucleotides covering TRBC1 and TRBC2. Four rounds of PCR amplified the ligated cDNA using nested alpha and beta constant-region primers plus SP2. From the UMI-ligation and nested PCR reads, TCRdb called clonotypes with MiXCR, one entry per CDR3 protein. The data hold approximately 29,000 distinct CDR3 sequences, with roughly 18% observed a single time. CDR3 length: 15 residues. The ends lost 0 bases at V and 3 bases at J; junction bases unmatched: 4. Germline lookup yields CDR1 DFQATT and CDR2 SNEGSKA (reference sequence).

The clonotype was recovered from a human donor in good health. The sequencing sample was made of effector memory CD4+ T cells from blood. Subset meaning: effector memory, CD45RA- CD27-. This rearrangement joins TRBV20-1 to TRBJ2-5; 10 bases fit TRBD2. In nucleotides, the CDR3 is TGCAGTGCTAGAGAGGCTAGCGGGAGTAAAGAGACCCAGTACTTC. It specifies CSAREASGSKETQYF.